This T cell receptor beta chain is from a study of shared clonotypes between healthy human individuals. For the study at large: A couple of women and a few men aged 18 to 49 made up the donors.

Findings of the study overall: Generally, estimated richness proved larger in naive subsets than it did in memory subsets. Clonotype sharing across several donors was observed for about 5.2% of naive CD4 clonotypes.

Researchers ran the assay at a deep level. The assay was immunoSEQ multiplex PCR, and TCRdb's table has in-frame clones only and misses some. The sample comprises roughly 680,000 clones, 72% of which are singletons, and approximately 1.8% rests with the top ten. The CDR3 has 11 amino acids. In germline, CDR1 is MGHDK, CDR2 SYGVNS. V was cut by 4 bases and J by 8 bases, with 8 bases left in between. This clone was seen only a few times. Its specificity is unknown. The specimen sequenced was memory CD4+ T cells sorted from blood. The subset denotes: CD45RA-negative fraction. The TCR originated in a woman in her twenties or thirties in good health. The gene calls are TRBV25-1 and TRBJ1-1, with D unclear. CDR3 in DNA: TGTGCCAGCAGTGCAAGGATGGAAGCTTTCTTT. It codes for CASSARMEAFF.